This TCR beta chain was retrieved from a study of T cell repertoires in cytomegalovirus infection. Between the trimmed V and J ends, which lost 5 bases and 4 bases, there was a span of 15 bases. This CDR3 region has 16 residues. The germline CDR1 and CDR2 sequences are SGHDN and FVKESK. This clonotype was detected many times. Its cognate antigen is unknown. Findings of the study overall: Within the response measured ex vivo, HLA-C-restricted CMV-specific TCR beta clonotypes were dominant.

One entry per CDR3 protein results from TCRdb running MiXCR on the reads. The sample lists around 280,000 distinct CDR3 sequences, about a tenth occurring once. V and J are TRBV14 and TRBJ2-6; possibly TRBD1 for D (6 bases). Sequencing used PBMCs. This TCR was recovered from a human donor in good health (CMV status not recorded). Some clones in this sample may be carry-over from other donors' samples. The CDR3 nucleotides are TGTGCCAGCAGCGCTCCAGGGGAAAGGGGGGCCAACGTCCTGACTTTC. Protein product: CASSAPGERGANVLTF.